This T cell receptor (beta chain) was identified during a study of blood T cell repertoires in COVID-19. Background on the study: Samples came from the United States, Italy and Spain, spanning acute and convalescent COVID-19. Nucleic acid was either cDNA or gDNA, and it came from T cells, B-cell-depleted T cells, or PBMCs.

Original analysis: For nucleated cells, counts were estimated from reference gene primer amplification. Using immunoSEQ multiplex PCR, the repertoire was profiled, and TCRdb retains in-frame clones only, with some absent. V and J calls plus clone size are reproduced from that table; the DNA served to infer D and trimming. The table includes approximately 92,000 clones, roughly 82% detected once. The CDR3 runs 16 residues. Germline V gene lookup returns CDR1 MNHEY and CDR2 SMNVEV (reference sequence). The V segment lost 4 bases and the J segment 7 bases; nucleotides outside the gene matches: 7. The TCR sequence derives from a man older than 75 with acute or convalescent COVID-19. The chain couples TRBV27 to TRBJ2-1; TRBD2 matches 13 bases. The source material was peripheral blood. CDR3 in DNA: TGTGCCAGCAGTTGGTCACTAGCGGGAGGGCCGAATGAGCAGTTCTTC. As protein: CASSWSLAGGPNEQFF.